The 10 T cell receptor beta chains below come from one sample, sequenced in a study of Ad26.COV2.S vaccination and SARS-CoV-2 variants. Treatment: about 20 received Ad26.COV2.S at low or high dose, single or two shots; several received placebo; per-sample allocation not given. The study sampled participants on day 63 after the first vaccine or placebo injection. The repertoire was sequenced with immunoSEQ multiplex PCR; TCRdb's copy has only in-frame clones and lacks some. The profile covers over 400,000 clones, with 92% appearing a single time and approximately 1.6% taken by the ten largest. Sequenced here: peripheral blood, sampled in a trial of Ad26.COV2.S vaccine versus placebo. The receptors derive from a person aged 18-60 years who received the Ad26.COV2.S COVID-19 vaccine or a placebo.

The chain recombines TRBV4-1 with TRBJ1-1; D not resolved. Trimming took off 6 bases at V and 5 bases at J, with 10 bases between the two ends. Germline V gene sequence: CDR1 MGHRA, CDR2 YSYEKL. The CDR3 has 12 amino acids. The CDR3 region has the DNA TGCGCCAGCAGTCGCCATGGGACTGAAGCTTTCTTT. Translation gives CASSRHGTEAFF.

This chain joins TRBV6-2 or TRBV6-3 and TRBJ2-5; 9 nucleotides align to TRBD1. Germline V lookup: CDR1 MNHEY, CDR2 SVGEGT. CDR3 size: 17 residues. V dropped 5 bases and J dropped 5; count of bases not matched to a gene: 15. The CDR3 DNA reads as TGTGCCAGCAGTCCCCCCCCGGGACAGGGCCCATGGGAGACCCAGTACTTC. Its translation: CASSPPPGQGPWETQYF.

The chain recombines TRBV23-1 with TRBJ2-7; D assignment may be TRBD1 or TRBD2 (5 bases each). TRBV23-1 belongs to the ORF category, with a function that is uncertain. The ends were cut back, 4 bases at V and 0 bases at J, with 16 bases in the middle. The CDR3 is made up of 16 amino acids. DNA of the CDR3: TGCGCCAGCAGTCCGCAAGGGACGGTCAACTCCTACGAGCAGTACTTC. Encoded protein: CASSPQGTVNSYEQYF.

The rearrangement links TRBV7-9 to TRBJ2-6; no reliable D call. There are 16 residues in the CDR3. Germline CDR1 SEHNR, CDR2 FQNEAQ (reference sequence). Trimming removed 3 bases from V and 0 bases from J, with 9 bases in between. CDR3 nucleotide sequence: TGTGCCAGCAGCTTTGCGTCAGTCTCTGGGGCCAACGTCCTGACTTTC. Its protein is CASSFASVSGANVLTF.

The CDR3 DNA sequence: TGCGCCAGCAGCCAATTTAGCGGGGGCCAAGAGACCCAGTACTTC. It yields the protein CASSQFSGGQETQYF. J is TRBJ2-5 and V is TRBV4-3; the match to TRBD2 covers 9 bases. Germline-derived CDR1 and CDR2 are LGHNA and YSLEER. The CDR3 consists of 15 residues. Losses at the gene ends were 2 bases for V and 1 base for J; bases not matched to a gene: 2.

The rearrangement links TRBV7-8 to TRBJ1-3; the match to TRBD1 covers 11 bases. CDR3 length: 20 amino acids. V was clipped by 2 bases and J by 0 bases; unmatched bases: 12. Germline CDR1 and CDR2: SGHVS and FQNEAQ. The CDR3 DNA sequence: TGTGCCAGCAGCTTATATGGACAGGGGGCACATCCCGACTCTGGAAACACCATATATTTT. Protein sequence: CASSLYGQGAHPDSGNTIYF.

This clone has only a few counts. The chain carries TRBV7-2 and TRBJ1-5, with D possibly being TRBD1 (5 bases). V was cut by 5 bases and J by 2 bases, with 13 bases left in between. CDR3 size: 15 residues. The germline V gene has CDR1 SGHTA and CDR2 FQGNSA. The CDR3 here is CASSREGTGNQPQHF. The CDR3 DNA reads TGTGCCAGCAGCCGCGAAGGGACGGGCAATCAGCCCCAGCATTTT. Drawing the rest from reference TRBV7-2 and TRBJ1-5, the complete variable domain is GAGVSQSPSNKVTEKGKDVELRCDPISGHTALYWYRQSLGQGLEFLIYFQGNSAPDKSGLPSDRFSAERTGGSVSTLTIQRTQQEDSAVYLCASSREGTGNQPQHFGDGTRLSIL.

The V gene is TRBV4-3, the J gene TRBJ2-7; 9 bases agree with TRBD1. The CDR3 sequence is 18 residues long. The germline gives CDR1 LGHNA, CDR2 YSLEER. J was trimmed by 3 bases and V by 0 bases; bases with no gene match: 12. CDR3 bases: TGCGCCAGCAGCCAAGAAGGCCTTCGACAGGGGGGCGGCTACGAGCAGTACTTC. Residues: CASSQEGLRQGGGYEQYF.

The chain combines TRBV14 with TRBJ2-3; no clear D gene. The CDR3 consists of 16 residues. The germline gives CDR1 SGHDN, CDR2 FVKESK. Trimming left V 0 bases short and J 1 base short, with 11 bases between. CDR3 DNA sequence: TGTGCCAGCAGCCAAGATCGAAGAAGCGGCACAGATACGCAGTATTTT. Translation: CASSQDRRSGTDTQYF.

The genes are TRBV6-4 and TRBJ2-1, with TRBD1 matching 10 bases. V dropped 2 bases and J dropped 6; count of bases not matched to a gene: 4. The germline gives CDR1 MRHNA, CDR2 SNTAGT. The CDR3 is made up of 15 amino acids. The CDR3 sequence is CASSDRDRGSNEQFF. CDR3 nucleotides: TGTGCCAGCAGTGACCGGGACAGGGGATCCAATGAGCAGTTCTTC.